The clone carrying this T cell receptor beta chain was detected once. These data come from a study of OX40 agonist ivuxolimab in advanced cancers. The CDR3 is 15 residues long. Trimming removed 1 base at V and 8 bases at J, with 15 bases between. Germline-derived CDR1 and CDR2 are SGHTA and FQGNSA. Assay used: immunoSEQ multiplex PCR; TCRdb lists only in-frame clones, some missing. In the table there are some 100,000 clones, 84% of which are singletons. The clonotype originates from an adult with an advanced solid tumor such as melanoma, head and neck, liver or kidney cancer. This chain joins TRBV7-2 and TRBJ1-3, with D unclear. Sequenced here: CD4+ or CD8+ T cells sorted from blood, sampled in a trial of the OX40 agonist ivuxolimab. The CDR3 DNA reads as TGTGCCAGCAGCTTAGACGGTCGAGTCTCAGACACCATATATTTT. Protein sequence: CASSLDGRVSDTIYF.